This T cell receptor beta chain was recorded in a study of blood T cell repertoires in COVID-19. As handled by the study authors: Scientists estimated how many nucleated cells there were by amplifying reference gene primers. Produced via immunoSEQ multiplex PCR; TCRdb's table is partial and in-frame only. The DNA gave D and trimming, while V, J and clone size come from that table. The data contain roughly 130,000 clones, approximately 89% of them seen just once; the ten biggest clones take up roughly a tenth. Germline loops: CDR1 SGHRS, CDR2 YFSETQ. The CDR3 contains 16 residues. The V gene end was trimmed by 3 bases and the J gene end by 2 bases; junction bases not matched to a gene: 7.

Sequenced material: peripheral blood. This sequence was found in a man aged 55 to 70 with active or convalescent COVID-19. This chain links TRBV5-1 with TRBJ2-7; 11 bases map to TRBD2. CDR3 bases: TGCGCCAGCAGCTCCGGGACTAGCGGATCCACCTACGAGCAGTACTTC. Its protein product is CASSSGTSGSTYEQYF.